The rows below give T cell receptor beta chains drawn from one sample of a study of T cell repertoires in cytomegalovirus infection. TCRdb recomputed calls from the reads with MiXCR, one row per CDR3 protein. The sample includes roughly 700,000 distinct CDR3 sequences, around 31% seen only once; the top ten take about 20%. Their antigens remain unidentified. This specimen was cultured PBMCs, taken from culture after CMV antigen stimulation. Receptors were obtained from a human donor in good health (CMV status not recorded). Some clones in this sample may be carry-over from other donors' samples. The conserved cysteine and the conserved F or W are not part of the CDR3 here. Each record gives: J gene, V gene, CDR3 protein.

j_gene: TRBJ2-2
v_gene: TRBV7-2
CDR3aa: ASSDPGLGFRELF

j_gene: TRBJ2-1
v_gene: TRBV27
CDR3aa: ASSPHAATRAGSYNEQF

j_gene: TRBJ2-3
v_gene: TRBV10-3
CDR3aa: AISDGGDTQY

j_gene: TRBJ1-2
v_gene: TRBV29-1
CDR3aa: SVDRGSYGYT

j_gene: TRBJ2-1
v_gene: TRBV7-2
CDR3aa: ASSQPGQTYNEQF

j_gene: TRBJ1-2
v_gene: TRBV27
CDR3aa: ASSSEDRGGGYT

j_gene: TRBJ1-2
v_gene: TRBV7-2
CDR3aa: ASSLFTESASYT

j_gene: TRBJ1-6
v_gene: TRBV7-2
CDR3aa: ASSPSGNSPLH

j_gene: TRBJ2-1
v_gene: TRBV18
CDR3aa: ASSPSIADLGEQF

j_gene: TRBJ2-3
v_gene: TRBV20-1
CDR3aa: SARDRAPDTQY

j_gene: TRBJ1-1
v_gene: TRBV7-9
CDR3aa: ASSLRSGTEAF

j_gene: TRBJ2-7
v_gene: TRBV11-2
CDR3aa: ASSLGLAGGRY

j_gene: TRBJ2-5
v_gene: TRBV6-5
CDR3aa: ASRPPGPQETQY

j_gene: TRBJ2-1
v_gene: TRBV5-1
CDR3aa: ASSPRGGMGNEQF

j_gene: TRBJ2-7
v_gene: TRBV7-9
CDR3aa: ASSGRDKETYEQY

j_gene: TRBJ2-5
v_gene: TRBV12-3/TRBV12-4
CDR3aa: ASSLSSSGETQY

j_gene: TRBJ2-1
v_gene: TRBV6-8
CDR3aa: ASSYMGGAGGYNEQF

j_gene: TRBJ1-2
v_gene: TRBV6-1
CDR3aa: ASRDGTAYGYT

j_gene: TRBJ1-4
v_gene: TRBV10-3
CDR3aa: ASRDSGNEKLF

j_gene: TRBJ2-3
v_gene: TRBV7-9
CDR3aa: ASSVVAGGSTDTQY

j_gene: TRBJ1-1
v_gene: TRBV19
CDR3aa: ASSNDGRGTEAF

j_gene: TRBJ2-1
v_gene: TRBV19
CDR3aa: ASRRYRDYNEQF